This entry lists 2 T cell receptor beta chains sequenced from one sample in a study of blood T cell dynamics during melanoma immunotherapy. Profiled with immunoSEQ multiplex PCR; TCRdb holds only in-frame clones, not every one. The sample lists several thousand clones; around 89% were seen once. The sample's time point: week 3, after first cycle of checkpoint inhibitor. Specimen: blood, collected from a patient treated with checkpoint blockade. These receptors came from a human donor with melanoma.

J is TRBJ1-1 and V is TRBV5-5; a weak D match, TRBD1 (6 bases). The CDR3 is made up of 14 amino acids. Trimming left V 6 bases short and J 1 base short, with 13 bases between. CDR1 and CDR2 (germline): SGHKS, YYEKEE (reference sequence). Written as DNA, the CDR3 is TGTGCCAGCAAAGTTGGCAGGGGGAACACTGAAGCTTTCTTT. Residues: CASKVGRGNTEAFF. The variable domain in full, completed from reference TRBV5-5 and TRBJ1-1, reads DAGVTQSPTHLIKTRGQQVTLRCSPISGHKSVSWYQQVLGQGPQFIFQYYEKEERGRGNFPDRFSARQFPNYSSELNVNALLLGDSALYLCASKVGRGNTEAFFGQGTRLTVV.

This chain connects TRBV11-2 to TRBJ1-1, with D perhaps matching TRBD1 (6 bases). The germline CDR1 and CDR2 sequences are SGHAT and FQNNGV. The CDR3 is made up of 13 amino acids. Trimming cost V 5 bases and J 0 bases, with 7 bases left between them. CDR3 amino acids: CASSGGLNTEAFF. For the CDR3, the DNA is TGTGCCAGCAGCGGGGGCCTGAACACTGAAGCTTTCTTT.